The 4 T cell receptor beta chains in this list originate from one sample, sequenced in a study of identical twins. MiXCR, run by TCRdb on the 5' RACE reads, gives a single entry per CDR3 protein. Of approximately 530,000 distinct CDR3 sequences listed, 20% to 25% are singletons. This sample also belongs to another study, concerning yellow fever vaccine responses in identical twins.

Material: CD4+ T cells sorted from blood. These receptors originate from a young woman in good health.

CDR3 loop: CAISEASVDEQYF. CDR3 bases: TGTGCCATCAGTGAGGCTAGCGTCGACGAGCAGTACTTC. The chain is built from TRBV10-3 and TRBJ2-7; possibly TRBD2 for D (6 bases). This CDR3 contains 13 residues. Germline V CDR1 and CDR2: ENHRY, SYGVKD. V dropped 2 bases and J dropped 5 bases, with 10 bases sitting between them.

As DNA, the CDR3 is TGTGCCAGCAGCCCCGTGAATGGGGCAGCTTTCTTT. Its translation is CASSPVNGAAFF. The chain recombines TRBV7-8 with TRBJ1-1; tentative D call: TRBD1 (5 bases). Per germline, CDR1 SGHVS and CDR2 FQNEAQ. The CDR3 contains 12 residues. V gave up 5 bases and J gave up 10 bases, with 14 bases separating them.

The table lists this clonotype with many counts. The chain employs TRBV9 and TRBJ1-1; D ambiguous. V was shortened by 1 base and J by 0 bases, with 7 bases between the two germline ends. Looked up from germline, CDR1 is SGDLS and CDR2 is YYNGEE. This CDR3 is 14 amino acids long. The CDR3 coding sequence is TGTGCCAGCAGCGTAAGAGCCTTGAACACTGAAGCTTTCTTT. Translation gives CASSVRALNTEAFF.

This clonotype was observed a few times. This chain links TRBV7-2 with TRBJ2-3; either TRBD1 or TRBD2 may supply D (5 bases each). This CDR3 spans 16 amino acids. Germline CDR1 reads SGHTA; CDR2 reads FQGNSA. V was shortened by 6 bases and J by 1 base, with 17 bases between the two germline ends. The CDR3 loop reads CASRPPWGFGTDTQYF. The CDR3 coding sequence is TGTGCCAGCAGGCCCCCTTGGGGGTTCGGCACAGATACGCAGTATTTT.